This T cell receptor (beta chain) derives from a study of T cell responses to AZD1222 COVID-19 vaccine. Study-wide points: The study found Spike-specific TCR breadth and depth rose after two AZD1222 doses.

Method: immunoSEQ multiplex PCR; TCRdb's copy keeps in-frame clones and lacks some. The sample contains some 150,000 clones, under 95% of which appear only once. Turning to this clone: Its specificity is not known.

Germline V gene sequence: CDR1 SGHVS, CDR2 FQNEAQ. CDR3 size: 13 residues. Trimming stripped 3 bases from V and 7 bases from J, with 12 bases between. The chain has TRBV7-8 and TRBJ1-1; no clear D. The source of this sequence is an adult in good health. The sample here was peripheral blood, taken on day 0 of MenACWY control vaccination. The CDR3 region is CASSLQPLSEAFF. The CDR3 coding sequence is TGTGCCAGCAGCTTGCAGCCCCTAAGTGAAGCTTTCTTT.